The present T cell receptor beta chain was sequenced within a study of T-cell reconstitution after alpha-beta-depleted transplantation in children. Study results and caveats: T-cell counts and diversity at one year following transplant were attributed mainly to newly produced T cells.

This clonotype was picked up many times. Its antigen is not identified. Compared with germline, one end of the junction differs, possibly owing to a read error. Germline V gene sequence: CDR1 KGHSH, CDR2 LQKENI. CDR3 length: 13 residues. Unique molecular identifiers featured in how the TCRbeta library was prepared. TCRdb used MiXCR to reprocess the PCR reads, holding one entry per CDR3 protein. The sample yields about 300,000 distinct CDR3 sequences, around 10% seen once. The clonotype was recovered from a boy younger than two with acute myeloid leukemia, due to receive a stem cell transplant. The chain has TRBV18 and TRBJ2-5; TRBD1 or TRBD2 may be the D gene (6 bases each). The source was PBMCs, collected before TCRalphabeta/CD19-depleted stem cell transplant. In DNA form, the CDR3 reads TGTGCCAGCTCAGGCCGGGGGCAAGAGACCCAGCACTTC. Translating gives CASSGRGQETQHF.